This T cell receptor (beta chain) derives from a study of blood T cell repertoires in COVID-19. The CDR3 spans 13 residues. V was clipped by 2 bases and J by 6 bases, with 10 bases between them. Germline values: CDR1 MNHEY, CDR2 SMNVEV (reference sequence). This clone was seen a handful of times. Using immunoSEQ multiplex PCR, the repertoire was profiled, and TCRdb retains in-frame clones only, with some absent. The repertoire holds some 260,000 clones, with under 85% as singletons. This clonotype was sampled from a woman between 35 and 50 years old with active or convalescent COVID-19. Sample: peripheral blood. V and J are TRBV27 and TRBJ1-2; TRBD1 is a possible D gene (5 bases). The CDR3 is CASSLGQGHGYTF. The CDR3 DNA reads TGTGCCAGCAGTTTAGGGCAGGGTCATGGCTACACCTTC.